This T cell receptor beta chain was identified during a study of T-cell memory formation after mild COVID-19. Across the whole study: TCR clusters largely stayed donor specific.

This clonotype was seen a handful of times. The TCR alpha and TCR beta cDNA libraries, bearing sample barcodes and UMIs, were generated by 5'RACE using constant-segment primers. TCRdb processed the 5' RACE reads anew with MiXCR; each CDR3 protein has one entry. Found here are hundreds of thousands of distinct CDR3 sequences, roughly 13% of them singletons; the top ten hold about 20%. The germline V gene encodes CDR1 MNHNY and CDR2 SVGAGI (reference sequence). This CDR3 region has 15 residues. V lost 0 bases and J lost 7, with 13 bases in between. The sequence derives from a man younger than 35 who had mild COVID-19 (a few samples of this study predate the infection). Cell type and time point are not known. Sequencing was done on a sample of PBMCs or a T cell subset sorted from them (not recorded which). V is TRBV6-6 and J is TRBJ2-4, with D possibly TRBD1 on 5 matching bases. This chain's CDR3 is CASSYSIGRANIQYF. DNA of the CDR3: TGTGCCAGCAGTTACTCTATCGGCAGGGCCAACATTCAGTACTTC.